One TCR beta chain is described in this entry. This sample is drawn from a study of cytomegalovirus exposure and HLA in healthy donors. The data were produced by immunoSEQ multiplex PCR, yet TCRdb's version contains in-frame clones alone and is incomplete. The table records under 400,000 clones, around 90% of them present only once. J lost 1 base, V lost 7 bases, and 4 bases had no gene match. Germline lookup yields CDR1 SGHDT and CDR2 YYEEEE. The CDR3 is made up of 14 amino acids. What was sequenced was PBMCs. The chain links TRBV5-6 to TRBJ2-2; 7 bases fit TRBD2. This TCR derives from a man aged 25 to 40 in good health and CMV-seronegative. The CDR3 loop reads CASGEGVNTGELFF. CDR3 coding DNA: TGTGCCAGCGGGGAGGGTGTGAACACCGGGGAGCTGTTTTTT.